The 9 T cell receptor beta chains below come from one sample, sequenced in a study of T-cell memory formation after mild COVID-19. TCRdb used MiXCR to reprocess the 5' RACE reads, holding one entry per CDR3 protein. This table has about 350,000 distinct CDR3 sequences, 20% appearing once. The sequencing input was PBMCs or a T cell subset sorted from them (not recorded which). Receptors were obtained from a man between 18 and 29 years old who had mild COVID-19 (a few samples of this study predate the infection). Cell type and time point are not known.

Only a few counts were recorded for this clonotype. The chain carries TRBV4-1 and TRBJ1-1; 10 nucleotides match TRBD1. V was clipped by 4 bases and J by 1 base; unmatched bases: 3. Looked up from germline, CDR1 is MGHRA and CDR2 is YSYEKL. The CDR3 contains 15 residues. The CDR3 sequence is CASSLRDRGNTEAFF. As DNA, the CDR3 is TGCGCCAGCAGCCTAAGGGACAGGGGGAACACTGAAGCTTTCTTT.

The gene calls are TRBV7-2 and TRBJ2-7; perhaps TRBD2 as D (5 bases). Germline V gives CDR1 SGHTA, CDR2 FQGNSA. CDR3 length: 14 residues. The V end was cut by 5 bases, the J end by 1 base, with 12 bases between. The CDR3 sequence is CASSQQRLSYEQYF. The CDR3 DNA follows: TGTGCCAGCAGCCAACAGCGGCTTTCCTACGAGCAGTACTTC.

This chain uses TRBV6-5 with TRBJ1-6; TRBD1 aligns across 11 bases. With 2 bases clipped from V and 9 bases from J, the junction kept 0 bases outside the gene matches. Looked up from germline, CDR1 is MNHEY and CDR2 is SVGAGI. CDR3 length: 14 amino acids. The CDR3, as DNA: TGTGCCAGCAGTTACGGGACAGGGGGTTCACCCCTCCACTTT. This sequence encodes CASSYGTGGSPLHF.

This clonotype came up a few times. The CDR3 nucleotides read TGTGCCAGCAGCTTGAAGCCTAGCGGGTCTACCCTCCAAGAGACCCAGTACTTC. Protein: CASSLKPSGSTLQETQYF. J is TRBJ2-5 and V is TRBV7-2; 8 bases align to TRBD2. CDR3 length: 18 amino acids. V trimming: 3 bases; J trimming: 1 base; junction bases outside the gene matches: 13. CDR1 and CDR2 (germline): SGHTA, FQGNSA.

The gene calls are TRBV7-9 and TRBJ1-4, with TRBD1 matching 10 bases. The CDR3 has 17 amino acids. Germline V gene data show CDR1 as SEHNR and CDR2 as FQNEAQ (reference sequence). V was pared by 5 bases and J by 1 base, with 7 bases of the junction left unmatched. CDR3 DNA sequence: TGTGCCAGCAGCCCAACCGGACAGGGGGGAACTAATGAAAAACTGTTTTTT. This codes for CASSPTGQGGTNEKLFF.

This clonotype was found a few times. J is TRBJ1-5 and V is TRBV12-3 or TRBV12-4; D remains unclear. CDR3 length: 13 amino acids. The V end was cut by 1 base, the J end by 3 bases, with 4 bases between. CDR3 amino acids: CASSLGNNQPQHF. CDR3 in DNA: TGTGCCAGCAGTTTAGGTAACAATCAGCCCCAGCATTTT.

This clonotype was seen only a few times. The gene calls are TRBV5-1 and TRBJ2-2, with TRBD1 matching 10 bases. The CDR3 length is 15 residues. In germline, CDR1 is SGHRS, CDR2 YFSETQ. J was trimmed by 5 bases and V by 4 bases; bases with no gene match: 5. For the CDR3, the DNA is TGCGCCAGCAGCCAGGGGACAGGGGAAACCGGGGAGCTGTTTTTT. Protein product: CASSQGTGETGELFF.

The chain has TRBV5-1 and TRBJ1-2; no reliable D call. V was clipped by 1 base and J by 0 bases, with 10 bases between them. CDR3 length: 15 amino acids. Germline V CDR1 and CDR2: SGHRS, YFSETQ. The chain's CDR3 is CASSLLTASNYGYTF. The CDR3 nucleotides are TGCGCCAGCAGCTTGCTGACCGCATCTAACTATGGCTACACCTTC.

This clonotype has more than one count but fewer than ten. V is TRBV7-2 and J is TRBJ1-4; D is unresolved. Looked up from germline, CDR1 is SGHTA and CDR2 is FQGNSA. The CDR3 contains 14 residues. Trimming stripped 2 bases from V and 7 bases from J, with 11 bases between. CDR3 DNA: TGTGCCAGCAGCTTAAGGAGAGGCTCTGAAAAACTGTTTTTT. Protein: CASSLRRGSEKLFF.